What follows are 23 T cell receptor beta chains derived from one specimen sequenced in a study of T cell responses to AZD1222 COVID-19 vaccine. TCRdb keeps only in-frame clones here, not all; method: immunoSEQ multiplex PCR. Here the sample spans under 200,000 clones, under 95% being singletons. The sequences come from peripheral blood, collected on day 0 of MenACWY control vaccination. The receptors were gathered from an adult in good health.

The chain joins TRBV18 to TRBJ1-1, with 7 bases matching TRBD1. This CDR3 has 15 amino acids. The J segment lost 5 bases and the V segment lost 3 bases, leaving 9 bases of the junction unmatched. In germline, CDR1 is KGHSH, CDR2 LQKENI. For the CDR3, the DNA is TGTGCCAGCTCACCGAGACAGGGAGCCTTAACTGAAGCTTTCTTT. This gives the protein CASSPRQGALTEAFF.

This clone came up once. This sequence joins TRBV18 and TRBJ1-2, with no clear D. Germline lookup yields CDR1 KGHSH and CDR2 LQKENI. The ends were cut back, 2 bases at V and 7 bases at J, with 14 bases in the middle. This CDR3 comprises 14 residues. The CDR3 loop reads CASSPGVREGGYTF. In nucleotides, the CDR3 is TGTGCCAGCTCACCAGGAGTCCGCGAAGGTGGCTACACCTTC.

The chain recombines TRBV19 with TRBJ1-3, with D uncertain. Germline CDR1 reads LNHDA; CDR2 reads SQIVND (reference sequence). The CDR3 is made up of 12 amino acids. Trimming left V 10 bases short and J 2 bases short, with 9 bases between. The CDR3 loop is CATGSPGNTIYF. The DNA for the CDR3 is TGTGCCACCGGGAGTCCTGGAAACACCATATATTTT.

The rearrangement uses TRBV10-1 and TRBJ1-3; D possibly corresponds to TRBD1 (5 bases). The germline CDR1 and CDR2 sequences are WNHNN and SYGVQD (reference sequence). Deletions cut 7 bases from V and 2 bases from J, with 18 bases between. CDR3 length: 16 residues. CDR3 residues: CASTLTRGEPGNTIYF. The DNA for the CDR3 is TGCGCCAGCACTCTCACCCGGGGGGAGCCTGGAAACACCATATATTTT.

The gene calls are TRBV29-1 and TRBJ1-2; D is unresolved. V gave up 1 base and J gave up 3 bases, with 12 bases separating them. The germline CDR1 and CDR2 sequences are SQVTM and ANQGSEA. The CDR3 has 14 amino acids. In DNA form, the CDR3 reads TGCAGCGTTGAAGGTCGCGGTTTTGACTATGGCTACACCTTC. This codes for CSVEGRGFDYGYTF.

The gene calls are TRBV29-1 and TRBJ2-7, with D possibly matching TRBD1 (5 bases). CDR3 size: 13 residues. CDR1 SQVTM and CDR2 ANQGSEA come from the germline V gene. DNA of the CDR3: TGCAACATAAGTCAGGGAAAGTCTTACGAGCAGTACTTC. Encoded protein: CNISQGKSYEQYF.

Of note for this clone: At one end the junction does not follow the germline gene, possibly because of a read error. The chain joins TRBV2 to TRBJ1-5; no clear D gene. Germline V lookup: CDR1 SNHLY, CDR2 FYNNEI. The CDR3 extends over 11 amino acids. The CDR3 region has the DNA TGTGCCAGCAGGGAAGGACAGCCCCAGCATTTT. Its translation: CASREGQPQHF.

This clone has a single count. The chain joins TRBV4-1 to TRBJ2-1; weak D call: TRBD1 (5 bases). CDR1 is MGHRA and CDR2 is YSYEKL in the germline V gene. V shed 4 bases and J shed 15 bases, with 13 bases lying between them. The CDR3 spans 11 residues. The CDR3 DNA sequence: TGCGCCAGCAGCCTAGGTGGGGCCCGGTTCTTC. Its protein is CASSLGGARFF.

This clone was counted once. V and J are TRBV18 and TRBJ1-3; D is ambiguous. Trimming stripped 3 bases from V and 3 bases from J, with 6 bases between. Germline CDR1 KGHSH, CDR2 LQKENI. The CDR3 totals 13 residues. The CDR3 protein is CASSPGVGNTIYF. Here the CDR3 DNA reads TGTGCCAGCTCACCGGGCGTTGGAAACACCATATATTTT.

J is TRBJ1-5 and V is TRBV19, with 7 bases lining up with TRBD1. Germline V gene sequence: CDR1 LNHDA, CDR2 SQIVND (reference sequence). The CDR3 contains 13 residues. The ends lost 9 bases at V and 5 bases at J; junction bases unmatched: 7. The CDR3 is CASGDSPDQPQHF. The CDR3 nucleotides read TGTGCCAGCGGGGACAGCCCCGATCAGCCCCAGCATTTT.

The chain carries TRBV6-6 and TRBJ2-7; D is unclear. Germline CDR1 MNHNY, CDR2 SVGAGI (reference sequence). V was shortened by 4 bases and J by 6 bases, with 13 bases between the two germline ends. This CDR3 comprises 13 residues. CDR3 DNA: TGTGCCAGCAGTTCCGCGGTCTGGGTCGAGCAGTACTTC. Amino acid sequence: CASSSAVWVEQYF.

The V call is TRBV13, the J call TRBJ2-5, with D tentatively TRBD1 or TRBD2 (5 bases each). Germline CDR1 reads PRHDT; CDR2 reads FYEKMQ (reference sequence). The CDR3 is made up of 12 amino acids. V was pared by 3 bases and J by 4 bases, with 6 bases between. The DNA of the CDR3 is TGTGCCAGCAGCTTTGGGGGAGAGACCCAGTACTTC. It codes for CASSFGGETQYF.

This clone was picked up one time. V usage is TRBV5-1 and J usage is TRBJ2-1; 9 bases map to TRBD1. CDR1 is SGHRS, CDR2 YFSETQ, per germline. Trimming took 4 bases from V and 0 from J; bases not matched to a gene: 2. The CDR3 has 15 residues. Here the CDR3 reads CASSPDRGSYNEQFF. Written as DNA, the CDR3 is TGCGCCAGCAGCCCGGACAGGGGCTCCTACAATGAGCAGTTCTTC.

In its sample, this clone was seen a few times. V and J are TRBV6-1 and TRBJ2-7; D remains unclear. There are 16 residues in the CDR3. V lost 4 bases and J 1 base, leaving 17 bases between the germline ends. Germline CDR1 is MNHNS and CDR2 is SASEGT. This CDR3 reads CASSGGLATASYEQYF. For the CDR3, the DNA is TGTGCCAGCAGTGGGGGATTGGCGACCGCTTCCTACGAGCAGTACTTC.

The rearrangement joins TRBV9 to TRBJ1-4, with D tentatively TRBD1 (5 bases). CDR3 size: 14 residues. Trimming removed 0 bases from V and 4 bases from J, with 7 bases in between. Germline V gene sequence: CDR1 SGDLS, CDR2 YYNGEE. CDR3 in DNA: TGTGCCAGCAGCGTAGGACAGAATAATGAAAAACTGTTTTTT. This encodes CASSVGQNNEKLFF.

The chain uses TRBV10-3 and TRBJ2-2; either TRBD1 or TRBD2 may supply D (7 bases each). V was clipped by 11 bases and J by 6 bases, with 22 bases between them. The CDR3 contains 15 residues. Germline CDR1 reads ENHRY; CDR2 reads SYGVKD. The CDR3 sequence: CAAKGQQGRAGELFF. The CDR3, as DNA: TGTGCCGCGAAGGGGCAACAGGGGAGGGCCGGGGAGCTGTTTTTT.

The chain recombines TRBV7-9 with TRBJ1-3; D unclear. This CDR3 is built from 12 residues. CDR1 is SEHNR, CDR2 FQNEAQ, per germline (reference sequence). V lost 1 base and J lost 3, with 1 base in between. CDR3 sequence (DNA): TGTGCCAGCAGCTTAGTTGGAAACACCATATATTTT. Translation: CASSLVGNTIYF.

The V call is TRBV14, the J call TRBJ1-2, with 7 bases that match TRBD1. Germline CDR1 reads SGHDN; CDR2 reads FVKESK. This CDR3 is built from 13 residues. J gave up 8 bases and V 4 bases, and 7 bases lay outside the gene matches. The CDR3 DNA sequence: TGTGCCAGCAGCCCGACAGGGCCTGAAGGCTACACCTTC. Residues: CASSPTGPEGYTF.

This clone was recorded only once. The rearrangement links TRBV30 to TRBJ2-7; D is perhaps TRBD1 or TRBD2 (5 bases each). The CDR3 spans 13 residues. CDR1 and CDR2 (germline): GTSNPN, SVGIG (reference sequence). V gave up 3 bases and J gave up 10 bases, with 19 bases separating them. The CDR3 spells CAWSGTGTFIQYF. DNA for the CDR3: TGTGCCTGGAGCGGTACCGGGACCTTCATCCAGTACTTC.

V usage is TRBV11-2 and J usage is TRBJ1-1, with 9 bases aligning to TRBD1. Germline V lookup: CDR1 SGHAT, CDR2 FQNNGV. The CDR3 loop spans 14 amino acids. The junction had 5 bases not matched to a gene; V was cut back by 4 bases and J by 5 bases. CDR3: CASSYGQGLTEAFF. The CDR3 DNA reads as TGTGCCAGCAGCTACGGACAGGGGCTTACTGAAGCTTTCTTT.

The V call is TRBV15, the J call TRBJ1-6, with 8 bases that match TRBD1. V shed 5 bases and J 7 bases; nucleotides not matched to a gene: 4. This CDR3 is built from 14 residues. Germline CDR1 is LNHNV and CDR2 is YYDKDF (reference sequence). The CDR3 sequence is CATSRQGSNSPLHF. As DNA, the CDR3 is TGTGCCACCAGCCGACAGGGGTCGAATTCACCCCTCCACTTT.

The chain has TRBV29-1 and TRBJ1-4; 9 bases fit TRBD1. The CDR3 is 14 residues long. Germline assignment: CDR1 SQVTM and CDR2 ANQGSEA. J lost 8 bases, V lost 4 bases, and 8 bases had no gene match. The CDR3 nucleotides are TGCAGCGTTGGAGGGACAGGGCGAGGCGAAAAACTGTTTTTT. Translating gives CSVGGTGRGEKLFF.

Only one count was recorded for this clone. Germline and junction disagree at one end, which may indicate a read error. This chain uses TRBV7-7 with TRBJ2-3; D may be TRBD2 (7 bases). CDR1 is SSHAT, CDR2 FNYEAQ, per germline (reference sequence). This CDR3 is built from 17 residues. Here the CDR3 reads CASSSTRGAGSTDTQYF. In DNA, the CDR3 is TGTGCTAGCAGCTCCACTCGGGGGGCGGGAAGCACAGATACGCAGTATTTT. The variable domain in full, completed from reference TRBV7-7 and TRBJ2-3, reads GAGVSQSPRYKVTKRGQDVTLRCDPISSHATLYWYQQALGQGPEFLTYFNYEAQPDKSGLPSDRFSAERPEGSISTLTIQRTEQRDSAMYRCASSSTRGAGSTDTQYFGPGTRLTVL.